Below are 31 T cell receptor beta chains sequenced from a single sample in a study of cytomegalovirus exposure and HLA in healthy donors. Amplification used 60 Vbeta primers and 13 Jbeta primers. The protocol was immunoSEQ multiplex PCR, while the TCRdb copy is restricted to in-frame clones and leaves out a portion. Counted here are about 150,000 clones, roughly 80% occurring once; the ten biggest clones make up 3.4%. The sequenced sample consisted of PBMCs. The receptors were gathered from a male donor in good health and CMV-seronegative.

This sequence joins TRBV7-7 and TRBJ1-1; D gene uncertain. V lost 2 bases, J lost 1 base, and 5 bases lay in between. The CDR3 is 13 residues long. CDR1 SSHAT and CDR2 FNYEAQ come from the germline V gene (reference sequence). The CDR3 here is CASSLSGNTEAFF. The CDR3 DNA follows: TGTGCCAGCAGCTTATCAGGGAACACTGAAGCTTTCTTT.

In its sample, this clone was seen once. V and J are TRBV27 and TRBJ2-7; D unresolved. Trimming took 1 base from V and 2 from J, leaving 12 bases between them. The length of the CDR3 is 15 residues. Looked up from germline, CDR1 is MNHEY and CDR2 is SMNVEV (reference sequence). CDR3 bases: TGTGCCAGCAGTTTATTGGGCAGAAAGCCCTACGAGCAGTACTTC. This sequence encodes CASSLLGRKPYEQYF.

The CDR3 loop reads CASSLGGQGVYGYTF. The CDR3 DNA is TGTGCCAGCAGCTTAGGGGGACAGGGCGTCTATGGCTACACCTTC. The chain joins TRBV7-2 to TRBJ1-2; 9 bases fit TRBD1. The CDR3 loop spans 15 amino acids. V lost 1 base, J lost 4 bases, and 4 bases stayed unmatched. CDR1 and CDR2 (germline): SGHTA, FQGNSA.

The rearrangement links TRBV5-1 to TRBJ2-3; D may be TRBD1 (6 bases). The CDR3 has 21 residues. Trimming removed 3 bases from V and 3 bases from J, with 32 bases in between. Germline V gene data show CDR1 as SGHRS and CDR2 as YFSETQ. The CDR3 spells CASSSPIWTEGEVKHTDTQYF. The CDR3 DNA reads as TGCGCCAGCAGCTCCCCAATCTGGACCGAGGGGGAAGTTAAGCATACAGATACGCAGTATTTT. Full variable domain (outside the CDR3, taken from reference TRBV5-1 and TRBJ2-3): KAGVTQTPRYLIKTRGQQVTLSCSPISGHRSVSWYQQTPGQGLQFLFEYFSETQRNKGNFPGRFSGRQFSNSRSEMNVSTLELGDSALYLCASSSPIWTEGEVKHTDTQYFGPGTRLTVL.

The chain combines TRBV11-2 with TRBJ2-7; TRBD1 aligns across 9 bases. The CDR3 is 15 residues long. V lost 5 bases and J lost 4; bases outside the gene matches: 9. Germline CDR1 reads SGHAT; CDR2 reads FQNNGV. The DNA for the CDR3 is TGTGCCAGCAGCCTCTTTCCGGGACAGGGATACGAGCAGTACTTC. It codes for CASSLFPGQGYEQYF.

This chain connects TRBV4-1 to TRBJ2-3; D gene unclear. The CDR3 is 15 residues long. V lost 0 bases and J 2 bases, leaving 9 bases between the germline ends. The germline CDR1 and CDR2 sequences are MGHRA and YSYEKL. CDR3 sequence: CASSQDRINTDTQYF. DNA of the CDR3: TGCGCCAGCAGCCAAGACAGGATAAACACAGATACGCAGTATTTT.

The genes are TRBV29-1 and TRBJ2-2, with a tentative D call TRBD1 (6 bases). This CDR3 is built from 13 residues. The germline CDR1 and CDR2 sequences are SQVTM and ANQGSEA. The V gene lost 4 bases and the J gene lost 1 base, with 7 bases spanning the gap. CDR3 coding DNA: TGCAGCGTTGGAGGGGGGAACACCGGGGAGCTGTTTTTT. The encoded protein is CSVGGGNTGELFF.

The gene calls are TRBV7-6 and TRBJ2-1; 8 bases line up with TRBD2. The CDR3 is 15 amino acids. The J segment lost 6 bases and the V segment lost 1 base, leaving 5 bases of the junction unmatched. The germline gives CDR1 SGHVS, CDR2 FNYEAQ. This chain's CDR3 is CASSLVAGGGNEQFF. Here the CDR3 DNA reads TGTGCCAGCAGCTTAGTTGCGGGGGGTGGCAATGAGCAGTTCTTC. The full variable domain, with the rest looked up from reference TRBV7-6 and TRBJ2-1, is GAGVSQSPRYKVTKRGQDVALRCDPISGHVSLYWYRQALGQGPEFLTYFNYEAQQDKSGLPNDRFSAERPEGSISTLTIQRTEQRDSAMYRCASSLVAGGGNEQFFGPGTRLTVL.

This clone occurred once. The V gene is TRBV5-1, the J gene TRBJ1-3; no reliable D call. Trimming cost V 0 bases and J 0 bases, with 13 bases left between them. The CDR3 loop spans 17 amino acids. CDR1 and CDR2 (germline): SGHRS, YFSETQ. The CDR3 nucleotides are TGCGCCAGCAGCTTGGATCCGGGGTTCGTCTCTGGAAACACCATATATTTT. The encoded protein is CASSLDPGFVSGNTIYF.

This chain joins TRBV27 and TRBJ1-4; D gene unclear. This CDR3 is 13 amino acids long. V was cut by 3 bases and J by 7 bases, with 9 bases left in between. CDR1 and CDR2 (germline): MNHEY, SMNVEV (reference sequence). The CDR3 region has the DNA TGTGCCAGCAGTTTCTTGGAGCGTGAAAAACTGTTTTTT. Translated, it gives CASSFLEREKLFF.

The chain is built from TRBV7-9 and TRBJ2-7, with 7 bases fitting TRBD2. From germline, CDR1 is SEHNR and CDR2 FQNEAQ (reference sequence). CDR3 length: 15 amino acids. The V and J ends lost 5 bases and 0 bases, in that order; junction bases with no gene match: 7. CDR3 amino acids: CASSLGRGSSYEQYF. CDR3 DNA sequence: TGTGCCAGCAGCCTGGGACGCGGGAGCTCCTACGAGCAGTACTTC.

The rearrangement uses TRBV19 and TRBJ1-4; 9 bases align to TRBD1. The CDR3 is made up of 12 amino acids. Germline V gene lookup returns CDR1 LNHDA and CDR2 SQIVND (reference sequence). Trimming took 10 bases from V and 7 from J; bases not matched to a gene: 4. DNA of the CDR3: TGTGCCAAGGGACAGGGAGGTGAAAAACTGTTTTTT. As protein: CAKGQGGEKLFF.

The table lists this clone with a count of one. This chain links TRBV29-1 with TRBJ1-5; D might be TRBD1 (5 bases). CDR3 length: 13 amino acids. Germline CDR1 and CDR2: SQVTM and ANQGSEA. Trimming took 4 bases from V and 3 from J, leaving 10 bases between them. The CDR3 nucleotides are TGCAGCGTTGCGTCAGGGAACAATCAGCCCCAGCATTTT. This encodes CSVASGNNQPQHF.

The J gene is TRBJ2-5, the V gene TRBV27; TRBD2 matches 9 bases. The germline CDR1 and CDR2 sequences are MNHEY and SMNVEV (reference sequence). Trimming at V came to 6 bases and at J to 5 bases, leaving 7 bases not matched to a gene. The CDR3 extends over 14 amino acids. The chain's CDR3 is CASRVSGSIETQYF. The DNA for the CDR3 is TGTGCCAGCAGGGTTAGCGGGAGTATCGAGACCCAGTACTTC.

This clone was seen only a few times. The gene calls are TRBV6-5 and TRBJ2-1; D may be TRBD2 (6 bases). Trimming removed 5 bases at V and 4 bases at J, with 15 bases between. CDR3 length equals 15 residues. Germline assignment: CDR1 MNHEY and CDR2 SVGAGI. This CDR3 is CASSLQPGSYNEQFF. Written as DNA, the CDR3 is TGTGCCAGCAGTCTACAACCCGGGAGTTACAATGAGCAGTTCTTC.

This clone was observed a single time. The rearrangement links TRBV9 to TRBJ1-2, with unresolved D. The CDR3 is 13 amino acids. V dropped 0 bases and J dropped 8 bases, with 11 bases sitting between them. Germline V gene data show CDR1 as SGDLS and CDR2 as YYNGEE. For the CDR3, the DNA is TGTGCCAGCAGCGTAGGAGGAGCTGGCGGCTACACCTTC. Amino acid sequence: CASSVGGAGGYTF.

The chain couples TRBV28 to TRBJ1-3; D perhaps matches TRBD1 (6 bases). Per the germline V gene, CDR1 is MDHEN and CDR2 is SYDVKM. The length of the CDR3 is 14 residues. V was cut by 3 bases and J by 4 bases, with 10 bases left in between. Here the CDR3 reads CASSFSRGGNTIYF. The CDR3 DNA is TGTGCCAGCAGTTTTAGCAGGGGAGGAAACACCATATATTTT.

The chain has TRBV5-1 and TRBJ2-1; TRBD2 matches at 9 bases. The CDR3 contains 16 residues. The junction had 8 bases not matched to a gene; V was cut back by 0 bases and J by 7 bases. Germline V gene sequence: CDR1 SGHRS, CDR2 YFSETQ. The DNA of the CDR3 is TGCGCCAGCAGCTTGGTCTTTCGTACTAGCGGGAATGAGCAGTTCTTC. Its translation: CASSLVFRTSGNEQFF.

The V call is TRBV6-5, the J call TRBJ2-7, with D possibly matching TRBD2 (7 bases). V shed 4 bases and J shed 3 bases, with 16 bases lying between them. Per the germline V gene, CDR1 is MNHEY and CDR2 is SVGAGI. The CDR3 extends over 15 amino acids. This CDR3 reads CASSSRGGVLYEQYF. CDR3 sequence (DNA): TGTGCCAGCAGTTCCCGAGGGGGGGTTCTCTACGAGCAGTACTTC.

J is TRBJ2-6 and V is TRBV6-1, with a weak D call TRBD1 (5 bases). The CDR3 runs 16 residues. Germline assignment: CDR1 MNHNS and CDR2 SASEGT. V was pared by 3 bases and J by 5 bases, with 14 bases between. The DNA of the CDR3 is TGTGCCAGCAGTGAGGGGCCTCCGCCGAGGGCCAACGTCCTGACTTTC. This gives the protein CASSEGPPPRANVLTF.

The V call is TRBV7-9, the J call TRBJ1-2; D gene unclear. Trimming took 1 base from V and 4 from J, leaving 7 bases between them. This CDR3 region has 13 residues. CDR1 SEHNR and CDR2 FQNEAQ come from the germline V gene (reference sequence). The CDR3 DNA sequence: TGTGCCAGCAGCTTAGGACACCTCTATGGCTACACCTTC. Translation gives CASSLGHLYGYTF.

The J gene is TRBJ2-4, the V gene TRBV5-8, with D uncertain. The germline CDR1 and CDR2 sequences are SGHTS and YDEGEE. The CDR3 length is 13 residues. V lost 6 bases and J 1 base, leaving 8 bases between the germline ends. CDR3 sequence: CASTPRAKNIQYF. The CDR3 DNA reads TGTGCCAGCACCCCTCGGGCCAAAAACATTCAGTACTTC.

The genes are TRBV5-1 and TRBJ1-2; no clear D gene. The V gene lost 6 bases and the J gene lost 3 bases, with 18 bases spanning the gap. The CDR3 sequence is 15 residues long. Germline-derived CDR1 and CDR2 are SGHRS and YFSETQ. CDR3 loop: CASTPFKRRYYGYTF. The CDR3 region has the DNA TGCGCCAGCACCCCGTTTAAGCGGAGGTACTATGGCTACACCTTC.

The chain joins TRBV6-1 to TRBJ2-3; maybe TRBD1 (6 bases). CDR1 MNHNS and CDR2 SASEGT come from the germline V gene. The CDR3 loop spans 17 amino acids. Trimming cost V 4 bases and J 1 base, with 18 bases left between them. The CDR3: CASSGLYDNRGTDTQYF. The CDR3 region has the DNA TGTGCCAGCAGTGGACTGTATGACAACAGGGGCACAGATACGCAGTATTTT.

The chain uses TRBV7-8 and TRBJ2-1; a weak D match, TRBD2 (7 bases). The germline V gene encodes CDR1 SGHVS and CDR2 FQNEAQ. The CDR3 is 18 amino acids. The V and J ends lost 2 bases and 5 bases respectively, with 22 bases between them. Here the CDR3 DNA reads TGTGCCAGCAGCTTATGGGGGGGCAGCGGGCCGTTTGACAATGAGCAGTTCTTC. Encoded protein: CASSLWGGSGPFDNEQFF.

V and J are TRBV14 and TRBJ2-1; D is uncertain. Germline V gene lookup returns CDR1 SGHDN and CDR2 FVKESK. V lost 4 bases, J lost 0 bases, and 13 bases lay in between. The CDR3 loop spans 16 amino acids. CDR3: CASSPPQAFSYNEQFF. For the CDR3, the DNA is TGTGCCAGCAGCCCCCCCCAGGCCTTCTCCTACAATGAGCAGTTCTTC.

The chain has TRBV15 and TRBJ1-1, with D unclear. V shed 1 base and J shed 1 base, with 10 bases lying between them. CDR3 length equals 15 residues. Germline-derived CDR1 and CDR2 are LNHNV and YYDKDF (reference sequence). The CDR3 DNA reads TGTGCCACCAGCAGAGCCGAGGTTTCGAACACTGAAGCTTTCTTT. Translation: CATSRAEVSNTEAFF.

The rearrangement joins TRBV4-1 to TRBJ1-1; D unclear. Germline lookup yields CDR1 MGHRA and CDR2 YSYEKL. Trimming cost V 1 base and J 1 base, with 10 bases left between them. There are 15 residues in the CDR3. CDR3 residues: CASSQGSRGNTEAFF. For the CDR3, the DNA is TGCGCCAGCAGCCAAGGATCCCGGGGGAACACTGAAGCTTTCTTT.

The DNA for the CDR3 is TGTGCCAGCAGCACCTATTCGAGCTCCTACAATGAGCAGTTCTTC. Residues: CASSTYSSSYNEQFF. The V gene is TRBV7-3, the J gene TRBJ2-1; unclear D gene. V dropped 5 bases and J dropped 0 bases, with 11 bases sitting between them. Germline CDR1 SGHTA, CDR2 FQGTGA. CDR3 length: 15 amino acids.

V gene TRBV29-1 combines with J gene TRBJ2-3; TRBD2 matches at 9 bases. CDR1 is SQVTM and CDR2 is ANQGSEA in the germline V gene. The ends lost 7 bases at V and 1 base at J; junction bases unmatched: 6. This CDR3 is built from 14 residues. As DNA, the CDR3 is TGCAGCGCCTCGACTAGCGGACGCACAGATACGCAGTATTTT. Translated: CSASTSGRTDTQYF.

J is TRBJ1-1 and V is TRBV5-3; D uncertain. TRBV5-3 is assigned to the ORF class and has an uncertain function. The CDR3 has 13 residues. V shed 0 bases and J shed 5 bases, with 8 bases lying between them. The CDR3 DNA reads TGTGCCAGAAGCTTGGCCGGGGAAACTGAAGCTTTCTTT. Residues: CARSLAGETEAFF.